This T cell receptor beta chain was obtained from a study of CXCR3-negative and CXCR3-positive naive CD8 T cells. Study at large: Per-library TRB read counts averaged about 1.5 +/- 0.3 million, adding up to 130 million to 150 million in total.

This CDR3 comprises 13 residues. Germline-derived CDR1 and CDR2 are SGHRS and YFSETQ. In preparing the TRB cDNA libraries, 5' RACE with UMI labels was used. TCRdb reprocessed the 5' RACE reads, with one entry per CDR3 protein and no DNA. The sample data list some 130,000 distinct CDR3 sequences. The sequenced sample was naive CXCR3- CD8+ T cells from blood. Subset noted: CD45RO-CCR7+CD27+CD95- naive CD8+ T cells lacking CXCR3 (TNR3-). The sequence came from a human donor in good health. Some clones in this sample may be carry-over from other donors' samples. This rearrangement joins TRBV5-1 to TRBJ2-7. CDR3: CASSLEVGNEQYF.